This T cell receptor (beta chain) appears in the sequencing data of a study of blood T cell repertoires in COVID-19. Germline CDR1 is ENHRY and CDR2 is SYGVKD. Trimming took off 3 bases at V and 2 bases at J, with 14 bases between the two ends. The CDR3 spans 15 residues. Original analysis: Reference gene primer amplification yielded estimated nucleated cell counts. TCRdb's copy holds only in-frame clones and misses some; the assay was immunoSEQ multiplex PCR. D and trimming come from the DNA, and the V and J calls and clone size come from that table. The sample records approximately 13,000 clones, approximately 80% being singletons.

This clonotype was obtained from a man aged 40-50 years with active or convalescent COVID-19. The gene calls are TRBV10-3 and TRBJ2-7; weak D call: TRBD2 (5 bases). The sequencing sample was made of peripheral blood. The CDR3 coding sequence is TGTGCCATCAGTGACGCCGGGGAATCACCCTACGAGCAGTACTTC. It specifies CAISDAGESPYEQYF.